The entry that follows covers one T cell receptor (beta chain) sequence. Participant age was roughly 18 to 89 years, and participants resided in fewer than 30 US areas. Cohort assignment relied on participant-reported clinical history. This sample was taken from a study of blood T cell repertoires in COVID-19. Whole-study context: The United States, Italy and Spain were the sources of the acute and convalescent COVID-19 samples.

V lost 4 bases to trimming and J lost 5 bases; unmatched junction nucleotides: 8. Germline loops: CDR1 LGHDT, CDR2 YNNKEL (reference sequence). This CDR3 spans 16 amino acids. The data were produced by immunoSEQ multiplex PCR, yet TCRdb's version contains in-frame clones alone and is incomplete. The sample lists approximately 150,000 clones; just under 85% were seen once. The chain employs TRBV3-1 (or the pseudogene TRBV3-2) and TRBJ2-3; 11 positions agree with TRBD2. The clonotype comes from a woman aged 40 to 50 who had recovered from COVID-19. The source material was PBMCs or T cells enriched from blood (not recorded which). CDR3 nucleotide sequence: TGTGCCAGCAGCCCGCGACTAGCGGGAAGTATAGATACGCAGTATTTT. It encodes CASSPRLAGSIDTQYF.